The sequence of this T cell receptor (beta chain) was determined in a study of low-dose radiotherapy and immunotherapy resistance in tumors. Trimming shortened V by 3 bases and J by 11 bases, and 18 bases separated the two germline ends. The CDR3 runs to 13 residues. CDR1 is SGDLS and CDR2 is YYNGEE in the germline V gene. The table lists this clonotype with a few counts. Priming of first-strand cDNA relied on TRAV- and TRBV-specific primers (covering alpha and beta chains). The PCR that amplified TCRs ran for approximately 20 cycles, relying on a constant-region primer and a V-primer adapter. With in vitro transcription, the isolated mRNA was amplified. TCRdb ran MiXCR on the reads and lists one entry per CDR3 protein. The sample carries fewer than 110,000 distinct CDR3 sequences, about a fifth recorded once. Time point: after trial treatment. Indicated treatment: LDRT plus nivolumab, ipilimumab, low-dose cyclophosphamide and aspirin (RACIN trial). Every donor was treated with nivolumab, ipilimumab, aspirin, low-dose cyclophosphamide and also low-dose radiotherapy.

The V gene is TRBV9, the J gene TRBJ2-7; D perhaps matches TRBD1 (6 bases). The TCR was taken from a male donor with prostate cancer. Sample: PBMCs, taken after low-dose radiotherapy plus immunotherapy. The CDR3 DNA is TGTGCCAGCAGCGCCCCGGGACAACGACGCGAGTACTTC. It translates to CASSAPGQRREYF.